These 21 T cell receptor beta chains were sequenced from one sample in a study of blood T cell repertoires in COVID-19. The method was immunoSEQ multiplex PCR; TCRdb's version includes in-frame clones alone and lacks a portion of them. The top ten clones hold over 9% of a sample with about 90,000 clones, about 80% of them seen once. The sample consisted of peripheral blood. These receptors were obtained from a woman between 70 and 85 years old with acute or convalescent COVID-19.

This clone has a single count. The chain joins TRBV5-4 to TRBJ2-3, with D perhaps TRBD1 (5 bases). This CDR3 has 20 residues. Per the germline V gene, CDR1 is SGHNT and CDR2 is YYREEE (reference sequence). The ends were cut back, 0 bases at V and 2 bases at J, with 25 bases in the middle. CDR3 DNA: TGTGCCAGCAGCTTGGGGGCAGGTCAGGGTCAACCCAAGGCCACAGATACGCAGTATTTT. Amino acid sequence: CASSLGAGQGQPKATDTQYF.

The chain joins TRBV14 to TRBJ2-1; D not certain. The V gene lost 6 bases and the J gene lost 8 bases, with 20 bases spanning the gap. The CDR3 consists of 15 residues. CDR1 is SGHDN and CDR2 is FVKESK in the germline V gene. The CDR3 region is CASRPETTHFDEQFF. The CDR3 DNA reads as TGTGCCAGCAGACCCGAGACGACACATTTCGATGAGCAGTTCTTC.

The rearrangement links TRBV20-1 to TRBJ1-1; D ambiguous. CDR3 length: 11 amino acids. The V gene's germline CDR1 is DFQATT and CDR2 SNEGSKA (reference sequence). V was trimmed by 6 bases and J by 6 bases, leaving 11 bases between them. The CDR3 loop reads CSALGRAEAFF. CDR3 coding DNA: TGCAGTGCCCTCGGGAGGGCTGAAGCTTTCTTT.

The rearrangement links TRBV5-1 to TRBJ1-1; 7 bases are shared with TRBD1. The CDR3 runs 16 residues. The trim removed 0 bases at V and 7 bases at J, leaving 12 bases unmatched. Germline V gene sequence: CDR1 SGHRS, CDR2 YFSETQ. DNA of the CDR3: TGCGCCAGCAGCTTGGAGGCGAGGGGGCTTCTTGGTGAAGCTTTCTTT. This codes for CASSLEARGLLGEAFF.

V is TRBV5-8 and J is TRBJ2-2, with D unclear. Germline CDR1 SGHTS, CDR2 YDEGEE. Trimming removed 4 bases from V and 1 base from J, with 11 bases in between. The CDR3 covers 15 residues. CDR3 protein: CASSLLPRNTGELFF. The CDR3 region has the DNA TGTGCCAGCAGCCTATTGCCCCGGAACACCGGGGAGCTGTTTTTT.

V and J are TRBV18 and TRBJ2-5; unclear D gene. The CDR3 loop spans 14 amino acids. V lost 0 bases and J lost 5, with 10 bases in between. Germline values: CDR1 KGHSH, CDR2 LQKENI. The CDR3 DNA reads as TGTGCCAGCTCACCACCGAGCACCCGGGAGACCCAGTACTTC. Its translation is CASSPPSTRETQYF. Complete variable domain (other parts from reference TRBV18 and TRBJ2-5): NAGVMQNPRHLVRRRGQEARLRCSPMKGHSHVYWYRQLPEEGLKFMVYLQKENIIDESGMPKERFSAEFPKEGPSILRIQQVVRGDSAAYFCASSPPSTRETQYFGPGTRLLVL.

The chain carries TRBV12-3 or TRBV12-4 and TRBJ1-5, with D possibly TRBD1 on 5 matching bases. This CDR3 contains 13 residues. The germline V and J ends were trimmed by 5 bases and 4 bases, with 9 bases remaining between them. The CDR3 spells CASSGAENQPQHF. CDR3 sequence (DNA): TGTGCCAGCAGTGGGGCAGAGAATCAGCCCCAGCATTTT.

V is TRBV11-2 and J is TRBJ2-2; TRBD2 agrees at 9 bases. The CDR3 extends over 16 amino acids. Germline CDR1 and CDR2: SGHAT and FQNNGV. V was clipped by 3 bases and J by 3 bases; unmatched bases: 5. This CDR3 reads CASSFPTSGYTGELFF. Written as DNA, the CDR3 is TGTGCCAGCAGCTTTCCCACTAGCGGGTACACCGGGGAGCTGTTTTTT.

This chain links TRBV6-7 with TRBJ2-7, with 10 bases fitting TRBD1. TRBV6-7 is sorted into the ORF group, with uncertain function. Trimming at V came to 4 bases and at J to 5 bases, leaving 8 bases not matched to a gene. The CDR3 totals 15 residues. The CDR3 protein is CASSCPGQGFDEQYF. CDR3 in DNA: TGTGCCAGCAGTTGCCCGGGACAGGGGTTCGACGAGCAGTACTTC.

The chain joins TRBV7-9 to TRBJ2-3; TRBD2 aligns across 7 bases. Germline CDR1 is SEHNR and CDR2 is FQNEAQ (reference sequence). The CDR3 runs 15 residues. V lost 5 bases and J lost 0; bases outside the gene matches: 5. The CDR3 coding sequence is TGTGCCAGCAGCCGTAGCGGGCTTAGCACAGATACGCAGTATTTT. The encoded protein is CASSRSGLSTDTQYF.

The rearrangement uses TRBV2 and TRBJ2-1; D might be TRBD1 (6 bases). Germline loops: CDR1 SNHLY, CDR2 FYNNEI. This CDR3 is 15 amino acids long. Trimming shortened V by 4 bases and J by 2 bases, and 12 bases separated the two germline ends. CDR3 protein: CASSGTGTTYNEQFF. As DNA, the CDR3 is TGTGCCAGCAGTGGGACCGGGACAACCTACAATGAGCAGTTCTTC.

The chain combines TRBV5-4 with TRBJ2-5, with D unclear. Between the trimmed V and J ends, which lost 3 bases and 1 base, there was a span of 13 bases. The germline V gene has CDR1 SGHNT and CDR2 YYREEE (reference sequence). The CDR3 is 15 amino acids. The CDR3 DNA follows: TGTGCCAGCAGCTCCTACTACGGAAGCCAAGAGACCCAGTACTTC. It codes for CASSSYYGSQETQYF.

V is TRBV2 and J is TRBJ1-1, with D perhaps matching TRBD1 (5 bases). Germline CDR1 reads SNHLY; CDR2 reads FYNNEI. The length of the CDR3 is 12 residues. The V end lost 5 bases, the J end lost 14 bases, and 18 bases lay between the germline ends. CDR3 residues: CASSTLGRRGFF. The CDR3 bases are TGTGCCAGCAGTACTTTGGGACGCCGGGGGTTCTTT.

Note on this clone: This may arise from a read error, as a much more abundant clone is one base away. This specimen includes other DNA sequences encoding the same CDR3. J is TRBJ2-1 and V is TRBV12-3 or TRBV12-4, with a weak D call TRBD1 (5 bases). The V end was cut by 1 base, the J end by 6 bases, with 7 bases between. This CDR3 contains 13 residues. CDR3 nucleotide sequence: TGTGCCAGCAGTTTAGGGACAACCAATGAGCAGTTCTTC. Encoded protein: CASSLGTTNEQFF.

V gene TRBV4-3 combines with J gene TRBJ2-2; 10 bases are a match to TRBD2. The CDR3 has 16 amino acids. Germline V lookup: CDR1 LGHNA, CDR2 YSLEER. The ends lost 3 bases at V and 6 bases at J; junction bases unmatched: 7. The CDR3: CASSQSSGGLPGELFF. The CDR3 DNA is TGCGCCAGCAGCCAGTCTAGCGGGGGACTCCCCGGGGAGCTGTTTTTT.

The chain has TRBV10-3 and TRBJ2-1; D is perhaps TRBD2 (5 bases). The CDR3 has 14 residues. Germline-derived CDR1 and CDR2 are ENHRY and SYGVKD. Trimming cost V 4 bases and J 6 bases, with 13 bases left between them. The CDR3 DNA reads TGTGCCATCAGTGGTATTAGCGCCCTCAATGAGCAGTTCTTC. Its translation: CAISGISALNEQFF.

A single count supports this clone. The chain links TRBV2 to TRBJ2-1, with a possible D match to TRBD2 (6 bases). The CDR3 totals 11 residues. The V gene's germline CDR1 is SNHLY and CDR2 FYNNEI. Trimming took 6 bases from V and 10 from J, leaving 10 bases between them. The chain's CDR3 is CASSLAYEQFF. The CDR3 region has the DNA TGTGCCAGCAGCCTAGCGTACGAGCAGTTCTTC. Supplemented by reference TRBV2 and TRBJ2-1, the full variable domain reads EPEVTQTPSHQVTQMGQEVILRCVPISNHLYFYWYRQILGQKVEFLVSFYNNEISEKSEIFDDQFSVERPDGSNFTLKIRSTKLEDSAMYFCASSLAYEQFFGPGTRLTVL.

The table lists this clone with a few counts. The J gene is TRBJ1-6, the V gene TRBV5-1; no reliable D call. CDR3 size: 14 residues. Trimming stripped 4 bases from V and 7 bases from J, with 12 bases between. The V gene's germline CDR1 is SGHRS and CDR2 YFSETQ. CDR3 region: CASSPGLTNSPLHF. CDR3 coding DNA: TGCGCCAGCAGCCCAGGACTTACGAATTCACCCCTCCACTTT. Based on the CDR3 plus reference TRBV5-1 and TRBJ1-6, the full variable domain is KAGVTQTPRYLIKTRGQQVTLSCSPISGHRSVSWYQQTPGQGLQFLFEYFSETQRNKGNFPGRFSGRQFSNSRSEMNVSTLELGDSALYLCASSPGLTNSPLHFGNGTRLTVT.

This clone showed up just once. The genes are TRBV29-1 and TRBJ1-4; a weak D match, TRBD1 (6 bases). The CDR3 runs to 14 residues. V was pared by 0 bases and J by 10 bases, with 15 bases between. Germline V CDR1 and CDR2: SQVTM, ANQGSEA. Written as DNA, the CDR3 is TGCAGCGTTGAAGATCGCAGGGGATTCGGAAAACTGTTTTTT. Translation gives CSVEDRRGFGKLFF. Drawing the rest from reference TRBV29-1 and TRBJ1-4, the complete variable domain is SAVISQKPSRDICQRGTSLTIQCQVDSQVTMMFWYRQQPGQSLTLIATANQGSEATYESGFVIDKFPISRPNLTFSTLTVSNMSPEDSSIYLCSVEDRRGFGKLFFGSGTQLSVL.

This chain joins TRBV5-1 and TRBJ1-4, with 9 bases that match TRBD1. CDR1 and CDR2 from the germline V gene are SGHRS and YFSETQ. V shed 5 bases and J 1 base; nucleotides not matched to a gene: 3. This CDR3 spans 15 amino acids. CDR3 sequence (DNA): TGCGCCAGCAGGGACAGGGGAGGAACTAATGAAAAACTGTTTTTT. Protein: CASRDRGGTNEKLFF.

The V and J genes are TRBV28 and TRBJ2-5; tentative D call: TRBD1 (5 bases). The CDR3 is made up of 14 amino acids. Trimming stripped 3 bases from V and 7 bases from J, with 15 bases between. CDR1 and CDR2 (germline): MDHEN, SYDVKM. Here the CDR3 reads CASSFSAGRGTQYF. Here the CDR3 DNA reads TGTGCCAGCAGTTTCTCGGCAGGGCGAGGGACCCAGTACTTC.